A single T cell receptor (beta chain) is shown here with its context. Source study methods: Reference gene primer amplification gave nucleated cell count estimates. Generated by immunoSEQ multiplex PCR, the TCRdb table keeps only in-frame clones and is missing some. That table furnishes V, J and clone size, whereas the DNA furnished D and trimming. Of tens of thousands of clones in the sample, roughly four fifths were seen once. These data originate in a study of blood T cell repertoires in COVID-19. Study overall: Samples came from the United States, Italy and Spain, spanning acute and convalescent COVID-19. T cells, B-cell-depleted T cells, or PBMCs supplied cDNA or gDNA.

The germline gives CDR1 KGHDR, CDR2 SFDVKD. Trimming cost V 4 bases and J 0 bases, with 9 bases left between them. This CDR3 spans 15 amino acids. The sequence came from a middle-aged man with active or convalescent COVID-19. This rearrangement joins TRBV24-1 to TRBJ1-3, with D perhaps matching TRBD1 (5 bases). Sequencing used peripheral blood. CDR3 nucleotides: TGTGCCACCAGTGAGCAGGGTCCCTCTGGAAACACCATATATTTT. It translates to CATSEQGPSGNTIYF.